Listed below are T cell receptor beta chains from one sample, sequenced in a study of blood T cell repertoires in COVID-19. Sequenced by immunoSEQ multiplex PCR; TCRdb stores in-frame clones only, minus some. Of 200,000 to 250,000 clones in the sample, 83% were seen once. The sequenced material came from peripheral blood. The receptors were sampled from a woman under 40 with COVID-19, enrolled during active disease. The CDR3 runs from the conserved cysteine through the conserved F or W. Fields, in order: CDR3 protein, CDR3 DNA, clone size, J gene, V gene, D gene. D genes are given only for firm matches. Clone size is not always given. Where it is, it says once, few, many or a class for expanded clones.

cdr3_aa: CASSLPDGSYEQYF; cdr3_nt: TGTGCCAGCAGCCTACCGGACGGGAGCTACGAGCAGTACTTC; clone_size: NA; j_call: TRBJ2-7; v_call: TRBV5-4; d_call: NA
cdr3_aa: CASGLASGTSTGELFF; cdr3_nt: TGTGCTAGTGGTTTGGCCTCCGGGACTTCCACCGGGGAGCTGTTTTTT; clone_size: NA; j_call: TRBJ2-2; v_call: TRBV12-5; d_call: NA
cdr3_aa: CASSAQGGYTEAFF; cdr3_nt: TGTGCCAGTAGTGCTCAGGGTGGATACACTGAAGCTTTCTTT; clone_size: NA; j_call: TRBJ1-1; v_call: TRBV19; d_call: NA
cdr3_aa: CASRFLVGLAGVTKNIQYF; cdr3_nt: TGTGCAAGTCGCTTCCTGGTCGGACTAGCGGGGGTGACCAAAAACATTCAGTACTTC; clone_size: NA; j_call: TRBJ2-4; v_call: TRBV12-2; d_call: NA
cdr3_aa: CASILPGLAGTGELFF; cdr3_nt: TGTGCCAGCATCCTCCCGGGACTAGCGGGAACCGGGGAGCTGTTTTTT; clone_size: NA; j_call: TRBJ2-2; v_call: TRBV7-2; d_call: TRBD2
cdr3_aa: CASSAPGPQNYGYTF; cdr3_nt: TGTGCCAGTTCAGCCCCGGGTCCCCAGAACTATGGCTACACCTTC; clone_size: NA; j_call: TRBJ1-2; v_call: TRBV28; d_call: NA
cdr3_aa: CASSWVRDYGYTF; cdr3_nt: TGTGCCAGCAGTTGGGTGCGGGACTATGGCTACACCTTC; clone_size: once; j_call: TRBJ1-2; v_call: TRBV6-2/TRBV6-3; d_call: NA
cdr3_aa: CASSPRDRGRYSPLHF; cdr3_nt: TGTGCCAGCAGCCCTCGAGACAGGGGACGGTACTCACCCCTCCACTTT; clone_size: NA; j_call: TRBJ1-6; v_call: TRBV7-2; d_call: TRBD1
cdr3_aa: CAWSRSGAEQPQHF; cdr3_nt: TGTGCCTGGAGTCGGTCAGGGGCGGAGCAGCCCCAGCATTTT; clone_size: once; j_call: TRBJ1-5; v_call: TRBV30; d_call: NA
cdr3_aa: CASSFSGEGNQPQHF; cdr3_nt: TGTGCCAGCAGCTTTTCGGGGGAAGGCAATCAGCCCCAGCATTTT; clone_size: NA; j_call: TRBJ1-5; v_call: TRBV7-2; d_call: NA
cdr3_aa: CASKGVNTEAFF; cdr3_nt: TGTGCCAGCAAGGGGGTTAACACTGAAGCTTTCTTT; clone_size: few; j_call: TRBJ1-1; v_call: TRBV11-2; d_call: NA
cdr3_aa: CASRYREEAFF; cdr3_nt: TGTGCCAGCAGGTACAGGGAGGAAGCTTTCTTT; clone_size: NA; j_call: TRBJ1-1; v_call: TRBV5-6; d_call: NA
cdr3_aa: CASSPTVTNTEAFF; cdr3_nt: TGTGCCAGCTCACCTACGGTCACGAACACTGAAGCTTTCTTT; clone_size: NA; j_call: TRBJ1-1; v_call: TRBV18; d_call: NA
cdr3_aa: CASRGRDEQYF; cdr3_nt: TGTGCCAGCAGAGGGCGGGACGAGCAGTACTTC; clone_size: NA; j_call: TRBJ2-7; v_call: TRBV3-1/TRBV3-2; d_call: NA
cdr3_aa: CASSLNRAGANVLTF; cdr3_nt: TGTGCCAGCAGTCTAAACCGGGCTGGGGCCAACGTCCTGACTTTC; clone_size: NA; j_call: TRBJ2-6; v_call: TRBV27; d_call: NA
cdr3_aa: CASSQWTSGRTGELFF; cdr3_nt: TGTGCCAGCAGCCAGTGGACTAGCGGGAGAACCGGGGAGCTGTTTTTT; clone_size: NA; j_call: TRBJ2-2; v_call: TRBV5-6; d_call: TRBD2
cdr3_aa: CASSLGPPNTQYF; cdr3_nt: TGTGCCAGCAGCTTGGGGCCTCCCAATACGCAGTATTTT; clone_size: NA; j_call: TRBJ2-3; v_call: TRBV11-2; d_call: NA
cdr3_aa: CASSRSTVYQETQYF; cdr3_nt: TGTGCCAGCAGTCGATCGACAGTATACCAAGAGACCCAGTACTTC; clone_size: NA; j_call: TRBJ2-5; v_call: TRBV6-6; d_call: NA
cdr3_aa: CASSQVWGGQETQYF; cdr3_nt: TGCGCCAGCAGCCAAGTTTGGGGGGGTCAAGAGACCCAGTACTTC; clone_size: NA; j_call: TRBJ2-5; v_call: TRBV4-3; d_call: TRBD2
cdr3_aa: CASSSGQTHEQYF; cdr3_nt: TGTGCCAGCAGTTCGGGACAGACCCACGAGCAGTACTTC; clone_size: NA; j_call: TRBJ2-7; v_call: TRBV28; d_call: TRBD1
cdr3_aa: CASSLIPGLAGYNEQFF; cdr3_nt: TGCGCCAGCAGCTTGATCCCGGGACTAGCGGGGTATAATGAGCAGTTCTTC; clone_size: NA; j_call: TRBJ2-1; v_call: TRBV5-1; d_call: TRBD2
cdr3_aa: CASSIGTGGGQPQHF; cdr3_nt: TGTGCCAGTAGTATAGGGACAGGGGGAGGTCAGCCCCAGCATTTT; clone_size: few; j_call: TRBJ1-5; v_call: TRBV19; d_call: TRBD1
cdr3_aa: CASSLPGAETQYF; cdr3_nt: TGTGCCAGCAGTTTACCTGGGGCGGAGACCCAGTACTTC; clone_size: NA; j_call: TRBJ2-5; v_call: TRBV3-1/TRBV3-2; d_call: NA
cdr3_aa: CASGGETDTQYF; cdr3_nt: TGTGCCAGCGGGGGGGAGACAGATACGCAGTATTTT; clone_size: NA; j_call: TRBJ2-3; v_call: TRBV9; d_call: TRBD2
cdr3_aa: CASSLGYNSPLHF; cdr3_nt: TGTGCCAGCAGTCTCGGTTATAATTCACCCCTCCACTTT; clone_size: NA; j_call: TRBJ1-6; v_call: TRBV27; d_call: NA
cdr3_aa: CASSIGGTQYF; cdr3_nt: TGTGCCAGTAGTATTGGGGGGACTCAGTACTTC; clone_size: NA; j_call: TRBJ2-4; v_call: TRBV19; d_call: NA
cdr3_aa: CASSLEGQGFGLFF; cdr3_nt: TGCGCCAGCAGCTTGGAGGGCCAGGGTTTTGGTCTGTTTTTT; clone_size: NA; j_call: TRBJ1-4; v_call: TRBV5-1; d_call: NA
cdr3_aa: CASSLRGLGTEAFF; cdr3_nt: TGTGCCAGCAGCTTAAGGGGGCTGGGCACTGAAGCTTTCTTT; clone_size: NA; j_call: TRBJ1-1; v_call: TRBV7-3; d_call: NA